This T cell receptor beta chain was recovered during a study of regulatory T cells in long-lasting Graves disease. Combining iRepertoire HTBI primers with Arm-PCR of CDR3 regions, the authors built TCR beta libraries. MiXCR was run by TCRdb on the multiplex PCR reads, yielding one entry per CDR3 protein. The data contain roughly 400,000 distinct CDR3 sequences, more than 20% of them singletons. The time point: persistent/refractory GD, antithyroid drugs over 5 years with positive TRAb. Construction of the TCR library relied on RNA isolated from PBMCs. The J segment lost 1 base and the V segment lost 3 bases, leaving 0 bases of the junction unmatched. This CDR3 comprises 15 residues. Germline V CDR1 and CDR2: DFQATT, SNEGSKA (reference sequence). Comments on this clonotype: The antigen remains unidentified.

Points from the study as a whole: Reduced TCR diversity was observed in persistent Graves' patients versus newly diagnosed patients.

The receptor was isolated from a female donor with Graves disease. This rearrangement joins TRBV20-1 to TRBJ2-2; 12 nucleotides agree with TRBD2. The sample here was peripheral blood mononuclear cells (PBMCs), taken when the disease was refractory, from a patient treated with antithyroid drugs. CDR3 protein: CSARTSGGNTGELFF. CDR3 coding DNA: TGCAGTGCTAGGACTAGCGGGGGGAACACCGGGGAGCTGTTTTTT.